This T cell receptor (beta chain) was obtained from a study of T cell clones after liver transplantation. Study-level background: Until 12-24 months post-transplant, subjects got standard immunosuppression and no induction.

CDR1 and CDR2 (germline): MDHEN, SYDVKM. The CDR3 runs 17 residues. Losses at the gene ends were 7 bases for V and 0 bases for J; bases not matched to a gene: 15. This clone has more than one count but fewer than ten. Some clones are missing from TCRdb's copy, which holds only in-frame ones; the method was immunoSEQ multiplex PCR. Altogether tens of thousands of clones are present, 70% being singletons, with the ten largest covering over 2.5%. The sample here was CD4+ T cells from blood, taken at the approximately 16-month timepoint. This clonotype was obtained from a human patient who received a liver transplant. Some of these T cells may belong to the graft donor. The chain uses TRBV28 and TRBJ2-7, with 7 bases lining up with TRBD2. For the CDR3, the DNA is TGTGCCAGCATCGGGTGGGAGGGGTCGTCGGACTCCTACGAGCAGTACTTC. Translating it yields CASIGWEGSSDSYEQYF.